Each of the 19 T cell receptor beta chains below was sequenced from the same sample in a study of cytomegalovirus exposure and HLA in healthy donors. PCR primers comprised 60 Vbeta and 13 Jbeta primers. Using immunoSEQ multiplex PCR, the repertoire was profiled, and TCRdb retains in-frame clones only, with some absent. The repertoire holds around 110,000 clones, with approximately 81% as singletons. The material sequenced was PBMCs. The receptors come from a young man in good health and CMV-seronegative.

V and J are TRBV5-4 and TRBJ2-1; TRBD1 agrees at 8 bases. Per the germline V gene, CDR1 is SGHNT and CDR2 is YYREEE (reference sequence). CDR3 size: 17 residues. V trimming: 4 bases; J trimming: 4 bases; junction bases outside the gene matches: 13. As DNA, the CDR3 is TGTGCCAGCAGCCCCACTATCGACAGGGGATTTTACAATGAGCAGTTCTTC. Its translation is CASSPTIDRGFYNEQFF.

CDR3 DNA: TGCGCCAGCAGCCGCGCAAGTGACAGGGTCTACGAGCAGTACTTC. This sequence encodes CASSRASDRVYEQYF. This rearrangement joins TRBV4-1 to TRBJ2-7; 7 nucleotides match TRBD1. Trimming at V came to 4 bases and at J to 3 bases, leaving 9 bases not matched to a gene. Germline V gene data show CDR1 as MGHRA and CDR2 as YSYEKL. The CDR3 spans 15 residues.

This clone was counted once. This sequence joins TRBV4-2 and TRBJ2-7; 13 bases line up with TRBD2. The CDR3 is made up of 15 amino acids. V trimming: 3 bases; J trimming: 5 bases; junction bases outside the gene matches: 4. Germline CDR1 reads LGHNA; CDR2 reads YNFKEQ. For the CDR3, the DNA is TGTGCCAGCAGCCAGGGGACTAGCGGGGACAACGAGCAGTACTTC. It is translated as CASSQGTSGDNEQYF.

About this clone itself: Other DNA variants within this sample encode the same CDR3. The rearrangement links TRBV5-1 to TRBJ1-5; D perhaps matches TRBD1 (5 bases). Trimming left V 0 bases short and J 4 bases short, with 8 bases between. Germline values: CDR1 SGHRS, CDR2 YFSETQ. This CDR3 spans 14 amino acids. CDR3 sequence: CASSLGGPNQPQHF. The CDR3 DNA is TGCGCCAGCAGCTTGGGGGGCCCTAATCAGCCCCAGCATTTT.

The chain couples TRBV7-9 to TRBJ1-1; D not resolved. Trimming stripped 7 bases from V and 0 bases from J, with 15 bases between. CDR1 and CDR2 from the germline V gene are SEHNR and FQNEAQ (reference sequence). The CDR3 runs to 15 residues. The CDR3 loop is CASTAPGGMNTEAFF. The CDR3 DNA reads TGTGCCAGCACCGCGCCCGGCGGCATGAACACTGAAGCTTTCTTT.

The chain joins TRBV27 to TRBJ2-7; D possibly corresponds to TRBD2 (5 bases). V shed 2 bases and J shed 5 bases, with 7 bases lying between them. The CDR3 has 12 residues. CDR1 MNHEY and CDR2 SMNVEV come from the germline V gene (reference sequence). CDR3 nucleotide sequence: TGTGCCAGCAGTTTAACCGGGAACGAGCAGTACTTC. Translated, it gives CASSLTGNEQYF.

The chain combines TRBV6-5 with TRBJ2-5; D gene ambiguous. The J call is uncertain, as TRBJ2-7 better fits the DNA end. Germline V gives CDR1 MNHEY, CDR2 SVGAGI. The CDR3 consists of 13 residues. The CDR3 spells CASSPAATYEQYF. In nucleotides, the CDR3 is TGTGCCAGCAGCCCCGCGGCTACCTACGAGCAGTACTTC.

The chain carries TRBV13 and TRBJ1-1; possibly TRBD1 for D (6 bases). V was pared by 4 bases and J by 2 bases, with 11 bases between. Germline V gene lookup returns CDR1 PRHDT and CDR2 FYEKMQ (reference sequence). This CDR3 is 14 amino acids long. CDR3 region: CASSSATGNTEAFF. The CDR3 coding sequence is TGTGCCAGCAGCTCGGCGACAGGTAACACTGAAGCTTTCTTT.

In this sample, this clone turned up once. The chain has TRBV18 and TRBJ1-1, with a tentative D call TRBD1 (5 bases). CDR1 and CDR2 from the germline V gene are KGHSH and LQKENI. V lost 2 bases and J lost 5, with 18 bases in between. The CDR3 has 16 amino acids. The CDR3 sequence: CASSPYGGREWTEAFF. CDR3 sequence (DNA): TGTGCCAGCTCACCATACGGGGGTCGGGAGTGGACTGAAGCTTTCTTT.

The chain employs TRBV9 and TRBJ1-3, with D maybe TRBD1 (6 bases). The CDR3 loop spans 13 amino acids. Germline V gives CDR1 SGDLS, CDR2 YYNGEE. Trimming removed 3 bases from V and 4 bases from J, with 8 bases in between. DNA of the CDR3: TGTGCCAGCAGCGGTGGACAGGGAAACACCATATATTTT. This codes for CASSGGQGNTIYF.

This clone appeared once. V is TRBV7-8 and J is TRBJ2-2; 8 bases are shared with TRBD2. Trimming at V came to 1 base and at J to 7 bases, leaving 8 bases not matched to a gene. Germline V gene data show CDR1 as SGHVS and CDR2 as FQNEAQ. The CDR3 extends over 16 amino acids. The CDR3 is CASSLDRGGVGGELFF. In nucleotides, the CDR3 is TGTGCCAGCAGCTTAGACCGGGGGGGCGTCGGCGGGGAGCTGTTTTTT.

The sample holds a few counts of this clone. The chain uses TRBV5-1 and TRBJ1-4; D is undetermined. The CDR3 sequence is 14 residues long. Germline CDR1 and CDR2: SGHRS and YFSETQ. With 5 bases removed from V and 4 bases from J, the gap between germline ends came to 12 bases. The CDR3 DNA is TGCGCCAGCAGTTCCGACACAAATAATGAAAAACTGTTTTTT. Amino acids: CASSSDTNNEKLFF.

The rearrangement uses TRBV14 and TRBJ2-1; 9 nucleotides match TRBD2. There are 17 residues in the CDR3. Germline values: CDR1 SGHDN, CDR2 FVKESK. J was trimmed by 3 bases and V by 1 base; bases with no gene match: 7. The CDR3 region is CASSQVSLAGYYNEQFF. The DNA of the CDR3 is TGTGCCAGCAGCCAAGTCTCCCTAGCGGGGTACTACAATGAGCAGTTCTTC.

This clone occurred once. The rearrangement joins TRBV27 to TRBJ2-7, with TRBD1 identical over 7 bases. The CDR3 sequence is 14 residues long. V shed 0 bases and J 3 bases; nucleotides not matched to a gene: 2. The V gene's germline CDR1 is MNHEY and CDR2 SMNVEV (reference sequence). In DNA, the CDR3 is TGTGCCAGCAGTTTATCTGCAGGGGGCTACGAGCAGTACTTC. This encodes CASSLSAGGYEQYF.

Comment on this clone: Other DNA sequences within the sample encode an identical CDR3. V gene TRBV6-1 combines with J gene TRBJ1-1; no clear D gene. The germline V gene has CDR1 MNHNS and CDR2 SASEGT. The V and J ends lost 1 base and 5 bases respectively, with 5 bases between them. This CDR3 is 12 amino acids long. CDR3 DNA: TGTGCCAGCAGTGAAGGCGGTACTGAAGCTTTCTTT. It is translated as CASSEGGTEAFF.

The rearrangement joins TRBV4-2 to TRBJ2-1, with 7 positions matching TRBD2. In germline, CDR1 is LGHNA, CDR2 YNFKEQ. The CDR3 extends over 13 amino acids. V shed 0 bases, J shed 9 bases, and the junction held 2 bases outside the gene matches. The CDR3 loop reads CASSQDWGGEQFF. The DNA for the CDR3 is TGTGCCAGCAGCCAAGATTGGGGGGGTGAGCAGTTCTTC.

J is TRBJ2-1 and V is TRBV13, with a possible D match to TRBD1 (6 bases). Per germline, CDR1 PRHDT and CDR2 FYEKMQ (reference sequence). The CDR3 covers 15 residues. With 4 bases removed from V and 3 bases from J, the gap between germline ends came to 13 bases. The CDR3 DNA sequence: TGTGCCAGCAGCTCACGGACAGTAAACTACAATGAGCAGTTCTTC. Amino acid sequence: CASSSRTVNYNEQFF.

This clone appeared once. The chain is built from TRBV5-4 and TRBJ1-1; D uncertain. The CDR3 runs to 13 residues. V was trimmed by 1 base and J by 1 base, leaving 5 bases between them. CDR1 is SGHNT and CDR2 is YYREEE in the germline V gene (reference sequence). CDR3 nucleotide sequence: TGTGCCAGCAGCTTGTACACGAACACTGAAGCTTTCTTT. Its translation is CASSLYTNTEAFF. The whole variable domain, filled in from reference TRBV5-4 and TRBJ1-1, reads ETGVTQSPTHLIKTRGQQVTLRCSSQSGHNTVSWYQQALGQGPQFIFQYYREEENGRGNFPPRFSGLQFPNYSSELNVNALELDDSALYLCASSLYTNTEAFFGQGTRLTVV.

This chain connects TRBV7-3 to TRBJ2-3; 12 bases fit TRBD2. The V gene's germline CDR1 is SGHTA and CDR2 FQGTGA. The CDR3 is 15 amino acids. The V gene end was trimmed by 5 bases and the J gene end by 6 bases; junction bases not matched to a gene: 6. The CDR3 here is CASSRLAGAQDTQYF. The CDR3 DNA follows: TGTGCCAGCAGCCGACTAGCGGGGGCGCAGGATACGCAGTATTTT.